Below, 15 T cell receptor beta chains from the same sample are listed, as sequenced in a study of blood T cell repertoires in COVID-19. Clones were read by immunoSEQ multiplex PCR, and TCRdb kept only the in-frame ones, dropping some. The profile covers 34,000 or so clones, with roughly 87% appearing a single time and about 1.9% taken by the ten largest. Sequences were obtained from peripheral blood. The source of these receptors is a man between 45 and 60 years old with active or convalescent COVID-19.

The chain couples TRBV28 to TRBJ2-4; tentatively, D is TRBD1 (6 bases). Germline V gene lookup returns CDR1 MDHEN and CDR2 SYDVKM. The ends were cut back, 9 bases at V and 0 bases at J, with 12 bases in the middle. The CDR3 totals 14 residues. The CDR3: CASRLQGAKNIQYF. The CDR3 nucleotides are TGTGCCAGTCGCCTACAGGGAGCCAAAAACATTCAGTACTTC.

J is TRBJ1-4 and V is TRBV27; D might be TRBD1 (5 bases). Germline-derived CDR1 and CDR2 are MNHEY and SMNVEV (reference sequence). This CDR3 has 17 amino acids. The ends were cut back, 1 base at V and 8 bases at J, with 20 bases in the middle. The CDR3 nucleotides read TGTGCCAGCAGTTTATTATCTCGAGGAGGGGTAGGAGAAAAACTGTTTTTT. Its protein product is CASSLLSRGGVGEKLFF.

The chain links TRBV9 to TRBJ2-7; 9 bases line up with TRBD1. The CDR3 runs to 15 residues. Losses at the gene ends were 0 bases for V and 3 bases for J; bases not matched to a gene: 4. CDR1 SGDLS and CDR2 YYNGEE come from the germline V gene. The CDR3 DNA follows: TGTGCCAGCAGCGTAGTTCCGGGACAGGGCTACGAGCAGTACTTC. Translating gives CASSVVPGQGYEQYF. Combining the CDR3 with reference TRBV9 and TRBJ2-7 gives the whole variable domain DSGVTQTPKHLITATGQRVTLRCSPRSGDLSVYWYQQSLDQGLQFLIQYYNGEERAKGNILERFSAQQFPDLHSELNLSSLELGDSALYFCASSVVPGQGYEQYFGPGTRLTVT.

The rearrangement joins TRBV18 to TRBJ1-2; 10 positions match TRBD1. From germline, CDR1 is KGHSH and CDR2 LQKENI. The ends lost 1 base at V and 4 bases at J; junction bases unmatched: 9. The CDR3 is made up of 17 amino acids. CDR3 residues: CASSPQLSDRGTYGYTF. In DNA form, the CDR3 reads TGTGCCAGCTCACCACAGTTATCGGACAGGGGGACCTATGGCTACACCTTC.

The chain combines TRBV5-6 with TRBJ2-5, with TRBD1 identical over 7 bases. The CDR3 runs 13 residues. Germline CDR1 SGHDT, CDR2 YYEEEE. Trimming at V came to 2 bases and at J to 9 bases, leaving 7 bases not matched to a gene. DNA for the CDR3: TGTGCCAGCAGCTTTCTCGACAGGGCATCCCAGTACTTC. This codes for CASSFLDRASQYF.

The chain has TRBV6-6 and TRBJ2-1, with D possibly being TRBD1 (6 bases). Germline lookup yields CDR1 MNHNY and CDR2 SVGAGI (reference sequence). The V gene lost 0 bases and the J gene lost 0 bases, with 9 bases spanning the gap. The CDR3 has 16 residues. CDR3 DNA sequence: TGTGCCAGCAGTTACTCTTGGACAGACTCCTACAATGAGCAGTTCTTC. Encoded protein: CASSYSWTDSYNEQFF.

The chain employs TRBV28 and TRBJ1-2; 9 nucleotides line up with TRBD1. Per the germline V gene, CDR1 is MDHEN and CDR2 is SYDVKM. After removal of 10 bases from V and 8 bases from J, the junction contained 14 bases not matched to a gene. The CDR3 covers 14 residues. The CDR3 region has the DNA TGTGCCACGACCGAACCGGGACAGGGAGTCGGCTACACCTTC. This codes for CATTEPGQGVGYTF.

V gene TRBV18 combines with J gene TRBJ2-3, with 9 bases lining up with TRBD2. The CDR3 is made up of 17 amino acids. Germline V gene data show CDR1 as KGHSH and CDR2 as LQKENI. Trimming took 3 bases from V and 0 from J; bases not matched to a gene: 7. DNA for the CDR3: TGTGCCAGCTCACCGCGAAGACTAGCGGTTAGCACAGATACGCAGTATTTT. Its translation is CASSPRRLAVSTDTQYF.

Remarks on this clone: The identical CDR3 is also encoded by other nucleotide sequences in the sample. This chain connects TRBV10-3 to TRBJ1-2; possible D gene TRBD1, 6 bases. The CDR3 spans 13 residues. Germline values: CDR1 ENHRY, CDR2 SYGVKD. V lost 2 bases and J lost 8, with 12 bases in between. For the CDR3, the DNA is TGTGCCATCAGTGAGGCAGGGGTGGGGGGCTACACCTTC. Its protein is CAISEAGVGGYTF.

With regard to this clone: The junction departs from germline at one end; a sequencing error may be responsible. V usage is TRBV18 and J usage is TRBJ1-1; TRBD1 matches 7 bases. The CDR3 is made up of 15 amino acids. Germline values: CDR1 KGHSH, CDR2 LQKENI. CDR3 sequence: CASSPGQILNTEAFF. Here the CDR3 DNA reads TGTGCCAGTTCACCGGGACAGATTTTGAACACTGAAGCTTTCTTT.

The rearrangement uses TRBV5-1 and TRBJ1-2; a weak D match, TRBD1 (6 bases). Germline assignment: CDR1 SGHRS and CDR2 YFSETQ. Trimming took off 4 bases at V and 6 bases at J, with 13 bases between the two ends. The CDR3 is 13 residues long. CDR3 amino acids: CASSPYDRNGYTF. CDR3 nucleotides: TGCGCCAGCAGCCCGTACGACAGGAATGGCTACACCTTC.

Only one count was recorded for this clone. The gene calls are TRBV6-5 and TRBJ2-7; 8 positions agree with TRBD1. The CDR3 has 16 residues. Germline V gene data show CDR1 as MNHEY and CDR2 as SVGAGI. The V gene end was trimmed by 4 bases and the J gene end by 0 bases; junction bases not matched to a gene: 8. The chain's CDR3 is CASSLATGTGSYEQYF. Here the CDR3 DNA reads TGTGCCAGCAGTTTGGCAACGGGGACAGGCTCCTACGAGCAGTACTTC.

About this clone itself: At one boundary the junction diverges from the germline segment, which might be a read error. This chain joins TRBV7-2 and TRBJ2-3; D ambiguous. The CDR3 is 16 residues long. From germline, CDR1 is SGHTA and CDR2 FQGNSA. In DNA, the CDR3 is TGTGCCAGCAGTTTAGCCACTTCTCTTAACACAGATACGCAGTATTTT. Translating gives CASSLATSLNTDTQYF.

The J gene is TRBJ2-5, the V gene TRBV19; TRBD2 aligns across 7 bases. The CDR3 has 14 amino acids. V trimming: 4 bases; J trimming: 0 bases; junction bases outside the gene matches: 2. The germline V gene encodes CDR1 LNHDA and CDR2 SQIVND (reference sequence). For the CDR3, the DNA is TGTGCCAGTAGTAAGCGGGGATACCAAGAGACCCAGTACTTC. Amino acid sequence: CASSKRGYQETQYF.

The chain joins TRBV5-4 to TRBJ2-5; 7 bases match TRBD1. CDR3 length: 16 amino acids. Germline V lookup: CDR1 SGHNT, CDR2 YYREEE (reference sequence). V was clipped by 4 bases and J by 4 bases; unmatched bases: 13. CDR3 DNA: TGTGCCAGCAGCAGAGGACAGGAAAGGTTGGGAGAGACCCAGTACTTC. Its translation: CASSRGQERLGETQYF.